Following are 13 T cell receptor beta chains from one sample sequenced in a study of Ad26.COV2.S vaccination and SARS-CoV-2 variants (dated by TCRdb to the early 2020s). This sample's treatment or condition label indicates: around 19 received Ad26.COV2.S at low or high dose, single or two shots; about 5 received placebo; per-sample allocation not given. For vaccine and placebo recipients, repertoires were sequenced using samples collected on day 63 after the first injection. Libraries came from the immunoSEQ multiplex PCR assay. As stored in TCRdb, this immuneACCESS dataset retains in-frame rearrangements with V and J assigned. A fraction of the clones does not appear; measured against another copy, unresolved V genes explain less than half of the discrepancy, and the remainder lacks a known reason. Across this sample there are fewer than 400,000 clones, with less than 90% seen only once. In total, the top ten clones hold roughly 3.2% of the sample.

The input for sequencing was peripheral blood, taken in a trial of Ad26.COV2.S vaccine versus placebo. The receptor set was obtained from a person aged 18-65 years who received the Ad26.COV2.S COVID-19 vaccine or a placebo.

The gene calls are TRBV10-3 and TRBJ2-3; 9 bases are a match to TRBD2. CDR3 size: 17 residues. CDR1 and CDR2 from the germline V gene are ENHRY and SYGVKD. Unmatched junction bases numbered 15, after V lost 6 bases and J lost 5 bases. In DNA form, the CDR3 reads TGTGCCATCAGAAGCTTAGTTCCTAGCGGGGAGGAAGATACGCAGTATTTT. This sequence encodes CAIRSLVPSGEEDTQYF.

This clone was recorded only once. Here the CDR3 reads CASSIDRPGFNTEAFF. CDR3 coding DNA: TGTGCCAGTAGTATAGATCGCCCGGGCTTTAACACTGAAGCTTTCTTT. The chain combines TRBV19 with TRBJ1-1; D is unresolved. V was cut by 0 bases and J by 2 bases, with 13 bases left in between. CDR3 length: 16 residues. The germline V gene has CDR1 LNHDA and CDR2 SQIVND (reference sequence).

The CDR3 DNA reads TGTGCCAGCAGCCAAGATTCGGGGGCACCCACAGATACGCAGTATTTT. This encodes CASSQDSGAPTDTQYF. This chain joins TRBV4-2 and TRBJ2-3, with D tentatively TRBD1 or TRBD2 (6 bases each). The CDR3 covers 16 residues. Between the trimmed V and J ends, which lost 0 bases and 2 bases, there was a span of 12 bases. The germline gives CDR1 LGHNA, CDR2 YNFKEQ.

The chain joins TRBV20-1 to TRBJ2-7; no reliable D call. Germline CDR1 reads DFQATT; CDR2 reads SNEGSKA (reference sequence). The CDR3 sequence is 11 residues long. V was shortened by 3 bases and J by 0 bases, with 3 bases between the two germline ends. The CDR3 coding sequence is TGCAGTGCTAGGCACTCCTACGAGCAGTACTTC. Its translation: CSARHSYEQYF.

The chain is built from TRBV5-1 and TRBJ2-3; the match to TRBD1 covers 7 bases. Germline CDR1 and CDR2: SGHRS and YFSETQ. V trimming: 5 bases; J trimming: 5 bases; junction bases outside the gene matches: 8. CDR3 size: 14 residues. CDR3 protein: CASRVGGAGDTQYF. The CDR3 DNA sequence: TGCGCCAGCAGAGTAGGGGGCGCGGGAGATACGCAGTATTTT.

This chain uses TRBV4-3 with TRBJ1-5; D uncertain. V was clipped by 2 bases and J by 5 bases, with 10 bases between them. The length of the CDR3 is 14 residues. The germline V gene encodes CDR1 LGHNA and CDR2 YSLEER. In DNA form, the CDR3 reads TGCGCCAGCAGCCAAACTTCTCGGGATCAGCCCCAGCATTTT. It codes for CASSQTSRDQPQHF.

This clone was detected once. This chain links TRBV7-9 with TRBJ1-2; the match to TRBD1 covers 7 bases. The CDR3 has 15 residues. Germline V gene sequence: CDR1 SEHNR, CDR2 FQNEAQ (reference sequence). V dropped 4 bases and J dropped 3; count of bases not matched to a gene: 8. The CDR3: CASSSSGGLHYGYTF. Written as DNA, the CDR3 is TGTGCCAGCAGCTCTTCAGGGGGTCTCCACTATGGCTACACCTTC.

This chain joins TRBV5-1 and TRBJ1-1; D is perhaps TRBD1 (5 bases). Deletions cut 0 bases from V and 9 bases from J, with 12 bases between. Germline CDR1 reads SGHRS; CDR2 reads YFSETQ. The CDR3 contains 13 residues. The CDR3 sequence: CASSLDFGGKAFF. CDR3 DNA sequence: TGCGCCAGCAGCTTGGACTTTGGGGGGAAAGCTTTCTTT.

The chain recombines TRBV2 with TRBJ2-7; D possibly corresponds to TRBD1 (5 bases). CDR3 size: 12 residues. Trimming removed 3 bases from V and 3 bases from J, with 6 bases in between. The germline gives CDR1 SNHLY, CDR2 FYNNEI. As DNA, the CDR3 is TGTGCCAGCAGTGATGACAGCTACGAGCAGTACTTC. Its protein is CASSDDSYEQYF. Full variable domain (rest looked up from reference TRBV2 and TRBJ2-7): EPEVTQTPSHQVTQMGQEVILRCVPISNHLYFYWYRQILGQKVEFLVSFYNNEISEKSEIFDDQFSVERPDGSNFTLKIRSTKLEDSAMYFCASSDDSYEQYFGPGTRLTVT.

The chain employs TRBV6-5 and TRBJ2-3, with TRBD1 matching 10 bases. This CDR3 spans 14 amino acids. Trimming cost V 6 bases and J 6 bases; bases outside gene matches: 6. Germline loops: CDR1 MNHEY, CDR2 SVGAGI. In DNA, the CDR3 is TGTGCCAGCAGCCCGGGACAGGGGTGGGATACGCAGTATTTT. Protein product: CASSPGQGWDTQYF.

This clone was seen once. This chain joins TRBV19 and TRBJ1-4; D ambiguous. The germline gives CDR1 LNHDA, CDR2 SQIVND (reference sequence). This CDR3 spans 16 amino acids. V lost 4 bases and J 4 bases, leaving 16 bases between the germline ends. CDR3 amino acids: CASSTQATKINEKLFF. The DNA of the CDR3 is TGTGCCAGTAGTACCCAGGCCACCAAAATTAATGAAAAACTGTTTTTT.

Of note for this clone: The same CDR3 arises from other DNA sequences in this sample as well. The chain employs TRBV5-6 and TRBJ1-2, with 10 bases lining up with TRBD1. The CDR3 has 14 amino acids. Germline-derived CDR1 and CDR2 are SGHDT and YYEEEE. After removal of 0 bases from V and 5 bases from J, the junction contained 1 base not matched to a gene. For the CDR3, the DNA is TGTGCCAGCAGCTTGGGACAGGGGGCTTATGGCTACACCTTC. Encoded protein: CASSLGQGAYGYTF.

V usage is TRBV4-3 and J usage is TRBJ1-4; weak D call: TRBD1 (6 bases). Trimming took 0 bases from V and 6 from J, leaving 11 bases between them. Germline V gene lookup returns CDR1 LGHNA and CDR2 YSLEER. This CDR3 is 15 amino acids long. CDR3 bases: TGCGCCAGCAGCCAAGAATGGGGGCTGGATGAAAAACTGTTTTTT. This translates into CASSQEWGLDEKLFF.